This is a list of T cell receptor beta chains from one sample in a study of Ad26.COV2.S vaccination and SARS-CoV-2 variants. Sequenced by immunoSEQ multiplex PCR; TCRdb stores in-frame clones only, minus some. The repertoire includes about 400,000 clones, roughly 90% of them detected once, and less than 4.5% sits in the top ten. Here the sequenced sample was peripheral blood, taken in a trial of Ad26.COV2.S vaccine versus placebo. These receptor sequences come from a person aged 18 to 65 who received the Ad26.COV2.S COVID-19 vaccine or a placebo. CDR3s include the opening cysteine and the closing phenylalanine or tryptophan. A D gene is named only where the DNA matches it firmly. Not every row has a clone size; where given, it reads once, few, many or a size class.

D | J | V | length | size | CDR3 | DNA
. | TRBJ2-7 | TRBV4-1 | 15 | . | CASSQEGHPSYEQYF | TGCGCCAGCAGCCAAGAGGGACACCCCTCCTACGAGCAGTACTTC
TRBD1 | TRBJ2-7 | TRBV5-6 | 13 | . | CAGKQGVTGEQYF | TGTGCCGGCAAACAGGGGGTTACTGGCGAGCAGTACTTC
. | TRBJ2-7 | TRBV11-2 | 15 | . | CASSLDRLSTYEQYF | TGTGCCAGCAGCTTGGACAGACTTAGTACCTACGAGCAGTACTTC
TRBD1 | TRBJ1-2 | TRBV4-3 | 16 | . | CASSQDLGQVVYGYTF | TGCGCCAGCAGCCAAGACCTGGGACAGGTGGTGTATGGCTACACCTTC
. | TRBJ2-3 | TRBV14 | 16 | . | CASSQDTGRRTDTQYF | TGTGCCAGCAGCCAAGATACGGGACGGCGCACAGATACGCAGTATTTT
. | TRBJ1-5 | TRBV24-1 | 15 | . | CATSDGYIGNQPQHF | TGTGCCACCAGTGACGGCTACATAGGCAATCAGCCCCAGCATTTT
. | TRBJ2-1 | TRBV28 | 15 | . | CASRERQGGTNEQFF | TGTGCCAGCAGGGAACGGCAGGGGGGTACCAATGAGCAGTTCTTC
TRBD1 | TRBJ1-5 | TRBV6-5 | 15 | . | CASSPDRENNQPQHF | TGTGCCAGCAGCCCGGACAGGGAAAACAATCAGCCCCAGCATTTT
TRBD1 | TRBJ2-1 | TRBV2 | 14 | . | CASSGQGGYNEQFF | TGTGCCAGCAGTGGACAGGGTGGCTACAATGAGCAGTTCTTC
TRBD1 | TRBJ1-5 | TRBV6-4 | 18 | . | CASSAPDRDLGSNQPQHF | TGTGCCAGCAGTGCTCCGGACAGGGATTTAGGAAGCAATCAGCCCCAGCATTTT
TRBD2 | TRBJ2-2 | TRBV6-2/TRBV6-3 | 19 | . | CASSYSALAGGPGTGELFF | TGTGCCAGCAGTTACAGCGCCCTAGCGGGGGGGCCGGGCACCGGGGAGCTGTTTTTT
. | TRBJ1-6 | TRBV7-9 | 15 | . | CASSLAGTYNSPLHF | TGTGCCAGCAGCTTGGCCGGAACCTATAATTCACCCCTCCACTTT
. | TRBJ2-1 | TRBV10-3 | 12 | . | CAISPGRDEQFF | TGTGCCATTTCCCCTGGTCGGGATGAGCAGTTCTTC
TRBD1 | TRBJ2-7 | TRBV5-5 | 15 | . | CASSSGPGTGNEQYF | TGTGCCAGCAGCTCCGGCCCTGGGACAGGGAACGAGCAGTACTTC
. | TRBJ2-7 | TRBV14 | 14 | . | CASSQVALLNEQYF | TGTGCCAGCAGCCAAGTTGCGTTGCTCAACGAGCAGTACTTC
TRBD1 | TRBJ1-3 | TRBV18 | 17 | . | CASSPRITGEAGNTIYF | TGTGCCAGCTCACCACGCATTACAGGGGAGGCTGGAAACACCATATATTTT
. | TRBJ2-3 | TRBV5-4 | 14 | . | CASSSIEGADTQYF | TGTGCCAGCAGCTCCATCGAGGGAGCAGATACGCAGTATTTT
TRBD1 | TRBJ1-6 | TRBV9 | 16 | . | CASSFAPGTGNSPLHF | TGTGCCAGCAGCTTTGCTCCCGGGACAGGGAATTCACCCCTCCACTTT
TRBD2 | TRBJ2-1 | TRBV9 | 13 | . | CASARGGYNEQFF | TGTGCCAGCGCGCGGGGGGGATACAATGAGCAGTTCTTC
TRBD1 | TRBJ1-2 | TRBV7-9 | 16 | once | CASSLATGGAGDGYTF | TGTGCCAGCAGCTTAGCCACAGGGGGCGCCGGGGATGGCTACACCTTC
TRBD1 | TRBJ2-5 | TRBV19 | 17 | . | CASSTRIGTGVSETQYF | TGTGCCAGTAGTACCCGTATTGGGACAGGGGTATCAGAGACCCAGTACTTC
TRBD1 | TRBJ2-7 | TRBV9 | 14 | . | CASSARQGRVEQYF | TGTGCCAGCAGCGCCCGACAGGGCCGAGTCGAGCAGTACTTC
TRBD1 | TRBJ2-7 | TRBV11-2 | 12 | . | CASSGTGYEQYF | TGTGCCAGCAGCGGGACAGGGTACGAGCAGTACTTC
. | TRBJ2-5 | TRBV6-4 | 15 | . | CASSATGQNQETQYF | TGTGCCAGCAGTGCCACCGGACAGAATCAAGAGACCCAGTACTTC
TRBD1 | TRBJ2-7 | TRBV12-5 | 17 | . | CASGLPPRDRDSYEQYF | TGTGCTAGTGGTTTGCCACCCCGGGACAGGGACTCCTACGAGCAGTACTTC
. | TRBJ1-1 | TRBV12-3/TRBV12-4 | 13 | . | CASSLSRQGEAFF | TGTGCCAGCAGTTTATCGCGGCAGGGTGAAGCTTTCTTT
. | TRBJ1-5 | TRBV6-2/TRBV6-3 | 18 | . | CASSYSIKSVRTIQPQHF | TGTGCCAGCAGTTACTCGATAAAGAGCGTCAGGACTATCCAGCCCCAGCATTTT
. | TRBJ2-2 | TRBV7-9 | 11 | once | CASGPPGELFF | TGTGCCAGCGGGCCACCCGGGGAGCTGTTTTTT
. | TRBJ2-1 | TRBV6-5 | 15 | . | CASSPSRLRDNEQFF | TGTGCCAGCAGCCCCAGTCGCCTGAGGGACAATGAGCAGTTCTTC
. | TRBJ2-3 | TRBV29-1 | 13 | . | CSVDGVYTDTQYF | TGCAGCGTTGATGGGGTTTACACAGATACGCAGTATTTT
. | TRBJ1-1 | TRBV21-1 | 17 | . | CASSNLDRGILNTEAFF | TGTGCCAGCAGCAACCTGGACAGGGGGATATTGAACACTGAAGCTTTCTTT
. | TRBJ2-1 | TRBV5-1 | 16 | few | CASSLAAGESYNEQFF | TGCGCCAGCAGCTTGGCGGCTGGGGAGTCCTACAATGAGCAGTTCTTC
. | TRBJ1-3 | TRBV5-6 | 15 | . | CASSLVAVAGNTIYF | TGTGCCAGCAGCTTGGTCGCCGTGGCTGGAAACACCATATATTTT
TRBD1 | TRBJ2-7 | TRBV5-4 | 14 | . | CASSLGQGSYEQYF | TGTGCCAGCAGCTTGGGACAGGGTTCCTACGAGCAGTACTTC
TRBD1 | TRBJ2-3 | TRBV4-1 | 16 | once | CASSRQDRGSTDTQYF | TGCGCCAGCAGCCGCCAGGACAGGGGCAGCACAGATACGCAGTATTTT
. | TRBJ2-5 | TRBV19 | 14 | . | CASSIEARGETQYF | TGTGCCAGTAGTATAGAGGCCAGAGGAGAGACCCAGTACTTC
TRBD1 | TRBJ1-5 | TRBV5-6 | 17 | . | CASSLTQGANSNQPQHF | TGTGCCAGCAGCTTGACCCAGGGGGCGAATAGCAATCAGCCCCAGCATTTT
. | TRBJ2-7 | TRBV6-2/TRBV6-3 | 13 | . | CASSYSVAYEQYF | TGTGCCAGCAGTTACTCGGTCGCCTACGAGCAGTACTTC
. | TRBJ2-3 | TRBV2 | 14 | . | CASVRASGTDTQYF | TGTGCCAGCGTCCGGGCCTCTGGCACAGATACGCAGTATTTT
TRBD2 | TRBJ2-7 | TRBV27 | 13 | . | CASSFGLADEQYF | TGTGCCAGCAGTTTCGGACTAGCGGACGAGCAGTACTTC
. | TRBJ2-4 | TRBV29-1 | 15 | . | CSVEDMVGGLDIQYF | TGCAGCGTTGAAGATATGGTGGGGGGGCTAGACATTCAGTACTTC
TRBD2 | TRBJ2-3 | TRBV7-3 | 16 | . | CASSLSLAGPGDTQYF | TGTGCCAGCAGCTTAAGCCTAGCGGGACCCGGGGATACGCAGTATTTT
. | TRBJ2-1 | TRBV2 | 15 | . | CASRTSPSPYNEQFF | TGTGCCAGCAGAACTAGCCCTTCCCCCTACAATGAGCAGTTCTTC
. | TRBJ1-6 | TRBV14 | 15 | . | CASSRRARAGSPLHF | TGTGCCAGCAGCCGCAGGGCCAGGGCAGGTTCACCCCTCCACTTT
. | TRBJ2-3 | TRBV4-2 | 15 | once | CASSQDLGGGDTQYF | TGTGCCAGCAGCCAAGATCTAGGGGGGGGAGATACGCAGTATTTT
. | TRBJ2-5 | TRBV7-2 | 15 | . | CASSLVGQPQETQYF | TGTGCCAGCAGCTTAGTTGGTCAGCCCCAAGAGACCCAGTACTTC
. | TRBJ1-3 | TRBV11-2 | 17 | . | CASSLGGRLGSGNTIYF | TGTGCCAGCAGCTTAGGTGGACGCCTAGGCTCTGGAAACACCATATATTTT
. | TRBJ2-7 | TRBV7-3 | 14 | . | CASSISGGFDEQYF | TGTGCCAGCAGCATTTCAGGGGGGTTCGACGAGCAGTACTTC
. | TRBJ2-1 | TRBV3-1/TRBV3-2 | 19 | . | CASSQDPRVREDLYNEQFF | TGTGCCAGCAGCCAAGATCCCCGCGTAAGGGAAGACCTTTACAATGAGCAGTTCTTC